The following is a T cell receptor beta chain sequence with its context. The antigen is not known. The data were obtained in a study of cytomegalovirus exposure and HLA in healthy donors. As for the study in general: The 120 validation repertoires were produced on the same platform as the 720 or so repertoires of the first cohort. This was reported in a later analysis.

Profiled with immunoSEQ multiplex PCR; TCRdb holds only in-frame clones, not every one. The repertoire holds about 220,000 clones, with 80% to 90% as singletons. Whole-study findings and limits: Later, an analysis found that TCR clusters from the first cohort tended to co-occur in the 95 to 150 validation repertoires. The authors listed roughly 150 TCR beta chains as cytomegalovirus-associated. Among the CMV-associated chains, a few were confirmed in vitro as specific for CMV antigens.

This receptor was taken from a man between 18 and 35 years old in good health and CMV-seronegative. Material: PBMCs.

The CDR3 reads CASSLPGTTDTQYF. DNA for the CDR3: TGCGCCAGCAGTCTTCCGGGAACCACAGATACGCAGTATTTT. The chain links TRBV5-1 to TRBJ2-3; a weak D match, TRBD2 (5 bases). V was trimmed by 5 bases and J by 2 bases, leaving 12 bases between them. Germline loops: CDR1 SGHRS, CDR2 YFSETQ. This CDR3 contains 14 residues.